These T cell receptor beta chains were read from a single sample in a study of blood T cell repertoires in COVID-19. Clones were read by immunoSEQ multiplex PCR, and TCRdb kept only the in-frame ones, dropping some. The data contain around 72,000 clones, around 81% of them seen just once; the ten biggest clones take up roughly 4.5%. The sequenced sample consisted of peripheral blood. These TCRs come from an older woman with acute or convalescent COVID-19. Both conserved end residues are part of each CDR3.

j_gene	v_gene	CDR3aa
TRBJ1-1	TRBV9	CASSAIAGTGAFFDTEAFF
TRBJ2-5	TRBV2	CASTLSGDLQTQYF
TRBJ1-1	TRBV5-3	CARSLTPRVAFF
TRBJ2-7	TRBV11-2	CASSLSGGADPYEQYF
TRBJ1-5	TRBV2	CASNDRGLNQPQHF
TRBJ1-4	TRBV19	CASTEQGTNEKLFF
TRBJ1-5	TRBV2	CASSEAEGLGNQPQHF
TRBJ2-2	TRBV30	CAWRLTGNTGELFF
TRBJ1-2	TRBV5-4	CASSPSIGGNYGYTF
TRBJ1-4	TRBV15	CATSRDRNEKLFF
TRBJ2-1	TRBV5-1	CASSSLAGRYNEQFF
TRBJ1-6	TRBV15	CATSRLPGLGSPLHF
TRBJ2-1	TRBV5-1	CASSYTTGSSYNEQFF
TRBJ1-2	TRBV2	CASRPRTGENYGYTF
TRBJ2-6	TRBV3-1/TRBV3-2	CASSQTEAGGPGANVLTF
TRBJ2-3	TRBV12-3/TRBV12-4	CASSFRVTDTQYF
TRBJ2-1	TRBV7-6	CASSLVQGPNNEQFF
TRBJ2-1	TRBV5-1	CASSLAGLAGGYNEQFF
TRBJ2-2	TRBV12-3/TRBV12-4	CASSLRTGELFF
TRBJ2-7	TRBV4-1	CASSQEGQGGYEQYF
TRBJ1-1	TRBV5-4	CASSLGATGVNTEAFF
TRBJ2-1	TRBV19	CASSPERGSNEQFF
TRBJ1-2	TRBV6-1	CASSEEGRALPGGYTF
TRBJ2-2	TRBV5-1	CASSLKLWQGAGELFF
TRBJ1-2	TRBV7-3	CASSLGTGAQEGYTF
TRBJ1-1	TRBV6-5	CASSYQTLGNTEAFF
TRBJ2-5	TRBV6-1	CASREGGSTKTQYF
TRBJ2-1	TRBV5-1	CASSLSGGSYNEQFF
TRBJ1-2	TRBV12-3/TRBV12-4	CASSLRGYCVF
TRBJ1-5	TRBV6-5	CASSLGQGSNQPQHF
TRBJ1-6	TRBV9	CASSVKGVGSPLHF
TRBJ1-4	TRBV5-1	CASSPGQGTATNEKLFF
TRBJ2-3	TRBV9	CASSVYRGDTQYF
TRBJ1-5	TRBV3-1/TRBV3-2	CASSLSEGQGGNQPQHF